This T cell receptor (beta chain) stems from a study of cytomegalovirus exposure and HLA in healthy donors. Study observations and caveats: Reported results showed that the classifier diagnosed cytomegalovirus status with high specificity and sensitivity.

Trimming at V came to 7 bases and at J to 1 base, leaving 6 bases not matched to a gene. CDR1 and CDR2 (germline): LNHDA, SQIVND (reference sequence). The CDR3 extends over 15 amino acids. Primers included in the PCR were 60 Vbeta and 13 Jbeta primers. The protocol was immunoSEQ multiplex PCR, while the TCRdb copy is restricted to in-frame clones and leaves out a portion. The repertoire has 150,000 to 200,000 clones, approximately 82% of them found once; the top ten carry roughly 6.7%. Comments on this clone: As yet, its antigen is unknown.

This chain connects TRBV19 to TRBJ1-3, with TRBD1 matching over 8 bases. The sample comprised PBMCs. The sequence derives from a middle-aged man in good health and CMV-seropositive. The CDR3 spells CASTPDRASGNTIYF. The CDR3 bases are TGTGCCAGTACCCCGGACAGGGCATCTGGAAACACCATATATTTT.